Described below is a single T cell receptor beta chain sequence and its context. The data stem from a study of shared clonotypes between healthy human individuals. The V end was cut by 4 bases, the J end by 3 bases, with 15 bases between. Germline-derived CDR1 and CDR2 are MNHEY and SVGAGI. The CDR3 extends over 15 amino acids. Replicate PCRs run on sorted subsets employed around 200 ng DNA, 25,000 to 35,000 T cell genomes. Produced via immunoSEQ multiplex PCR; TCRdb's table is partial and in-frame only. The top ten clones hold around 0.15% of a sample with a few million clones, roughly 92% of them seen once.

Specimen: naive CD4+ T cells sorted from blood. Subset specified: CD45RA+ positively selected. J is TRBJ1-1 and V is TRBV6-5; D is perhaps TRBD1 (5 bases). The receptor's source is a man aged 18 to 30 in good health. The CDR3 DNA sequence: TGTGCCAGCAGTTCCATTCAGGGTAGGGACACTGAAGCTTTCTTT. Its protein product is CASSSIQGRDTEAFF.